Shown below are 24 T cell receptor beta chains from a single sample sequenced in a study of T cell repertoires in cytomegalovirus infection. What these receptors recognize is not known. TCRdb processed the reads anew with MiXCR; each CDR3 protein has one entry. The sample contains approximately 76,000 distinct CDR3 sequences, 24% of which appear only once. The specimen comprised CD8+ T cells from cultured PBMCs, sampled from culture after CMV antigen stimulation. The receptors shown here come from a human donor in good health (CMV status not recorded). Some clones in this sample may be carry-over from other donors' samples.

This clonotype came up many times. The CDR3 region is CASSEGQGNYGYTF. The DNA of the CDR3 is TGTGCCAGCAGCGAGGGACAGGGCAACTATGGCTACACCTTC. The rearrangement links TRBV7-8 to TRBJ1-2, with 9 bases that match TRBD1. Germline V CDR1 and CDR2: SGHVS, FQNEAQ. J lost 2 bases, V lost 5 bases, and 3 bases had no gene match. CDR3 size: 14 residues.

This clonotype is a singleton in its sample. The CDR3 carries no conserved terminal phenylalanine or tryptophan, so it likely arises from a read error. The rearrangement joins TRBV7-4 to TRBJ2-1; tentatively, D is TRBD1 (6 bases). Germline-derived CDR1 and CDR2 are SGHVT and SQSDAQ. This CDR3 contains 13 residues. V was trimmed by 5 bases and J by 6 bases, leaving 11 bases between them. The CDR3 sequence is CASSLTTGNEQFS. In DNA form, the CDR3 reads TGTGCCAGCAGCCTCACGACAGGCAATGAGCAGTTCTCC.

In nucleotides, the CDR3 is TGTGCCAGCCTCTCAGAGCCCATCTCTGGAAACACCATATATTTT. It is translated as CASLSEPISGNTIYF. The chain carries TRBV2 and TRBJ1-3; D ambiguous. Germline values: CDR1 SNHLY, CDR2 FYNNEI. The CDR3 spans 15 residues. The ends were cut back, 8 bases at V and 0 bases at J, with 14 bases in the middle.

The V and J genes are TRBV12-3 or TRBV12-4 and TRBJ2-3; a weak D match, TRBD1 (6 bases). V shed 7 bases and J shed 7 bases, with 12 bases lying between them. This CDR3 has 12 residues. The CDR3 is CASTVGGNTQYF. Written as DNA, the CDR3 is TGTGCCAGCACCGTAGGGGGAAATACGCAGTATTTT.

In its sample, this clonotype was seen a few times. The CDR3 bases are TGTGCCAGCAGTTTTAGGGGACACGAAACCTACGAGCAGTACTTC. It encodes CASSFRGHETYEQYF. The gene calls are TRBV27 and TRBJ2-7; tentatively, D is TRBD1 (6 bases). V was clipped by 3 bases and J by 2 bases, with 14 bases between them. Germline CDR1 MNHEY, CDR2 SMNVEV (reference sequence). The CDR3 spans 15 residues.

The rearrangement links TRBV14 to TRBJ2-7; 10 bases match TRBD2. This CDR3 has 15 residues. Germline values: CDR1 SGHDN, CDR2 FVKESK. V lost 7 bases and J lost 6; bases outside the gene matches: 12. The CDR3 DNA is TGTGCCAGCAACGGAGCGGGGGGGCTTTTGAGCGAGCAGTACTTC. Its protein product is CASNGAGGLLSEQYF.

The chain joins TRBV20-1 to TRBJ1-1, with 7 bases matching TRBD1. Losses at the gene ends were 0 bases for V and 5 bases for J; bases not matched to a gene: 9. Germline assignment: CDR1 DFQATT and CDR2 SNEGSKA (reference sequence). This CDR3 has 15 residues. In nucleotides, the CDR3 is TGCAGTGCTAGAGATCGTTTGAGGGGGCGGACTGAAGCTTTCTTT. Amino acid sequence: CSARDRLRGRTEAFF.

This clonotype has at least ten counts. V usage is TRBV12-3 or TRBV12-4 and J usage is TRBJ2-2, with 10 bases fitting TRBD2. V lost 6 bases, J lost 1 base, and 5 bases stayed unmatched. CDR3 length equals 16 residues. CDR3 sequence (DNA): TGTGCCAGCAGCCGAAGACTAGCGGGGAACACCGGGGAGCTGTTTTTT. Translating it yields CASSRRLAGNTGELFF.

This clonotype appeared a few times. This rearrangement joins TRBV16 to TRBJ1-5; D gene ambiguous. V gave up 3 bases and J gave up 0 bases, with 18 bases separating them. This CDR3 is 18 amino acids long. In germline, CDR1 is KGHSY, CDR2 FQNENV. The CDR3 DNA sequence: TGTGCCAGCAGCCACCCAACGGATAGGGAATCTAGCAATCAGCCCCAGCATTTT. It translates to CASSHPTDRESSNQPQHF.

This clonotype was detected many times. The chain recombines TRBV4-1 with TRBJ2-1; D tentatively fits TRBD1 or TRBD2 (5 bases each). The CDR3 length is 16 residues. V lost 3 bases and J 5 bases, leaving 17 bases between the germline ends. Germline assignment: CDR1 MGHRA and CDR2 YSYEKL. The CDR3 spells CASSHPRDQADNEQFF. CDR3 sequence (DNA): TGCGCCAGCAGCCACCCCCGGGACCAAGCTGACAATGAGCAGTTCTTC.

This clonotype has a count of ten or more. The rearrangement joins TRBV19 to TRBJ2-1, with TRBD1 matching over 10 bases. The CDR3 spans 14 residues. CDR1 LNHDA and CDR2 SQIVND come from the germline V gene (reference sequence). Trimming at V came to 9 bases and at J to 7 bases, leaving 9 bases not matched to a gene. In DNA form, the CDR3 reads TGTGCCAGCAAACATGACAGGGGGCGGAATGAGCAGTTCTTC. The encoded protein is CASKHDRGRNEQFF.

The chain is built from TRBV9 and TRBJ2-1; 8 bases line up with TRBD1. The CDR3 covers 12 residues. The V segment lost 4 bases and the J segment 12 bases; nucleotides outside the gene matches: 6. The germline V gene encodes CDR1 SGDLS and CDR2 YYNGEE. In DNA, the CDR3 is TGTGCCAGCAGCCGGACAGGGAAGGGGCAGTTCTTC. It yields the protein CASSRTGKGQFF.

The V and J genes are TRBV30 and TRBJ2-5; 11 bases map to TRBD2. V was pared by 0 bases and J by 1 base, with 1 base of the junction left unmatched. Per germline, CDR1 GTSNPN and CDR2 SVGIG (reference sequence). This CDR3 is 15 amino acids long. The CDR3 loop reads CAWSVSGGVQETQYF. The CDR3 nucleotides read TGTGCCTGGAGTGTTAGCGGGGGGGTCCAAGAGACCCAGTACTTC.

Ten or more counts support this clonotype. The genes are TRBV7-9 and TRBJ1-5; no firm D call. The CDR3 totals 12 residues. V was pared by 5 bases and J by 6 bases, with 8 bases between. Germline V gives CDR1 SEHNR, CDR2 FQNEAQ (reference sequence). CDR3 bases: TGTGCCAGCAGCCTGGAGGCTCAGCCCCAGCATTTT. Its protein product is CASSLEAQPQHF.

This clonotype turned up a few times. The gene calls are TRBV27 and TRBJ1-5, with D possibly being TRBD1 (6 bases). The CDR3 has 15 residues. In germline, CDR1 is MNHEY, CDR2 SMNVEV (reference sequence). The V end lost 2 bases, the J end lost 0 bases, and 8 bases lay between the germline ends. CDR3 sequence reads: CASSLGGLSNQPQHF. The CDR3 DNA reads TGTGCCAGCAGTTTAGGGGGCCTTAGCAATCAGCCCCAGCATTTT.

The chain joins TRBV6-1 to TRBJ2-1, with a tentative D call TRBD2 (6 bases). Per germline, CDR1 MNHNS and CDR2 SASEGT. The V end was cut by 7 bases, the J end by 0 bases, with 16 bases between. CDR3 size: 16 residues. The CDR3 reads CASTPRGRSSYNEQFF. CDR3 nucleotide sequence: TGTGCCAGCACCCCACGAGGGAGGAGCTCCTACAATGAGCAGTTCTTC.

This clonotype was seen at least ten times. CDR3 loop: CASRLRVQNTEAFF. In DNA form, the CDR3 reads TGTGCCAGCAGATTAAGGGTTCAGAACACTGAAGCTTTCTTT. The chain has TRBV12-3 or TRBV12-4 and TRBJ1-1, with D hard to call. This CDR3 comprises 14 residues. V was shortened by 6 bases and J by 1 base, with 12 bases between the two germline ends.

This clonotype was counted ten times or more. V usage is TRBV6-2 or TRBV6-3 and J usage is TRBJ2-1, with 11 bases that match TRBD2. This CDR3 is built from 16 residues. Trimming at V came to 2 bases and at J to 3 bases, leaving 3 bases not matched to a gene. The germline V gene has CDR1 MNHEY and CDR2 SVGEGT. The CDR3 DNA follows: TGTGCCAGCAGTTACGCTGGGACTAGCGGCTACAATGAGCAGTTCTTC. Residues: CASSYAGTSGYNEQFF.

This clonotype turned up a few times. V is TRBV11-2 and J is TRBJ2-5; D might be TRBD1 (5 bases). There are 14 residues in the CDR3. V gave up 5 bases and J gave up 0 bases, with 10 bases separating them. CDR1 is SGHAT and CDR2 is FQNNGV in the germline V gene. For the CDR3, the DNA is TGTGCCAGCAGCCCCAGGGCGTACCAAGAGACCCAGTACTTC. This encodes CASSPRAYQETQYF.

This clonotype was observed at least ten times. The chain has TRBV11-2 and TRBJ2-5; a possible D gene is TRBD2 (6 bases). The CDR3 has 18 residues. Germline values: CDR1 SGHAT, CDR2 FQNNGV. Deletions cut 5 bases from V and 5 bases from J, with 27 bases between. The CDR3 sequence: CASSPRGGSGPAWETQYF. CDR3 DNA sequence: TGTGCCAGCAGCCCGAGGGGCGGTAGCGGCCCTGCCTGGGAGACCCAGTACTTC.

In this sample, this clonotype turned up once. V usage is TRBV18 and J usage is TRBJ2-3; 7 nucleotides agree with TRBD2. CDR3 length: 14 amino acids. V shed 3 bases and J 1 base; nucleotides not matched to a gene: 1. Looked up from germline, CDR1 is KGHSH and CDR2 is LQKENI. CDR3 nucleotide sequence: TGTGCCAGCTCACCGGGAGGGGGCACAGATACGCAGTATTTT. Protein: CASSPGGGTDTQYF. The full variable domain, completed using reference TRBV18 and TRBJ2-3, is NAGVMQNPRHLVRRRGQEARLRCSPMKGHSHVYWYRQLPEEGLKFMVYLQKENIIDESGMPKERFSAEFPKEGPSILRIQQVVRGDSAAYFCASSPGGGTDTQYFGPGTRLTVL.

The sample holds many counts of this clonotype. This chain links TRBV27 with TRBJ1-5; D is undetermined. Per the germline V gene, CDR1 is MNHEY and CDR2 is SMNVEV (reference sequence). This CDR3 is 12 amino acids long. Trimming removed 5 bases at V and 3 bases at J, with 5 bases between. CDR3 sequence: CASSTLNQPQHF. In nucleotides, the CDR3 is TGTGCCAGCAGTACCCTCAATCAGCCCCAGCATTTT.

The rearrangement joins TRBV2 to TRBJ2-1; D possibly uses TRBD1 or TRBD2 (5 bases each). Trimming took 3 bases from V and 8 from J, leaving 14 bases between them. The CDR3 contains 14 residues. The germline gives CDR1 SNHLY, CDR2 FYNNEI. CDR3 DNA: TGTGCCAGCAGTGATCTAGAAAGGGGAGATGAGCAGTTCTTC. Translated: CASSDLERGDEQFF.

The V call is TRBV27, the J call TRBJ1-1; D remains ambiguous. There are 14 residues in the CDR3. Trimming left V 7 bases short and J 5 bases short, with 17 bases between. The germline gives CDR1 MNHEY, CDR2 SMNVEV (reference sequence). The CDR3 here is CASTALGGSTEAFF. The CDR3 coding sequence is TGTGCCAGCACTGCTCTGGGCGGATCAACTGAAGCTTTCTTT.